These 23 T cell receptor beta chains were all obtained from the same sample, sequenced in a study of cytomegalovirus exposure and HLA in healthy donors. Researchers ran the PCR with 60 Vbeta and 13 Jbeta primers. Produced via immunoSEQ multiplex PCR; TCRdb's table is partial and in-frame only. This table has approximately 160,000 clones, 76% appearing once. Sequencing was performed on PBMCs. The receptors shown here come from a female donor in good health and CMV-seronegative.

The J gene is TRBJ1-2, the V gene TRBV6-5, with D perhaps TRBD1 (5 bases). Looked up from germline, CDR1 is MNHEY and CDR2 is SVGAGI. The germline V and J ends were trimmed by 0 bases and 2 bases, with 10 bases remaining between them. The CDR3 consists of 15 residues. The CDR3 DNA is TGTGCCAGCAGTTACTCCTACAGGAACAACTATGGCTACACCTTC. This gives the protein CASSYSYRNNYGYTF.

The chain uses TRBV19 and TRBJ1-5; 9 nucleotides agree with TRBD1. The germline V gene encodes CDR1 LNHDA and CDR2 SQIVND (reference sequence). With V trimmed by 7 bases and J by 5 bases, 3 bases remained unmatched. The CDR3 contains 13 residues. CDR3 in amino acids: CASKDRGHQPQHF. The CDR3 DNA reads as TGTGCCAGTAAGGACAGGGGACATCAGCCCCAGCATTTT.

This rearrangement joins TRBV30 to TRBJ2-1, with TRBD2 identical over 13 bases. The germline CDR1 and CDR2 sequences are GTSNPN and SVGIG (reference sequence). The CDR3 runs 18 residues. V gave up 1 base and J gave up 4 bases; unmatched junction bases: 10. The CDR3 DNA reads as TGTGCCTGGAGTGGCGGGGCCCGGACTAGCGGGGGTTACAATGAGCAGTTCTTC. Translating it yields CAWSGGARTSGGYNEQFF.

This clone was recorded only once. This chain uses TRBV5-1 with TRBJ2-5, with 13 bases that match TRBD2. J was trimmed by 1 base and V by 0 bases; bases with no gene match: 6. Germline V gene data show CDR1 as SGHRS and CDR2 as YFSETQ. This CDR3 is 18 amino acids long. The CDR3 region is CASSLGLAGGSAQETQYF. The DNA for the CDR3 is TGCGCCAGCAGCTTGGGACTAGCGGGGGGATCGGCCCAAGAGACCCAGTACTTC.

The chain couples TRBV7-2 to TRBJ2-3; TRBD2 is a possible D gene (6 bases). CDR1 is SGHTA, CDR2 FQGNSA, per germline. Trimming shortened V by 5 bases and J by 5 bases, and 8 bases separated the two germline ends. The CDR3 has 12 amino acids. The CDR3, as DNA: TGTGCCAGCAGCCTTAGCGGAGATACGCAGTATTTT. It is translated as CASSLSGDTQYF.

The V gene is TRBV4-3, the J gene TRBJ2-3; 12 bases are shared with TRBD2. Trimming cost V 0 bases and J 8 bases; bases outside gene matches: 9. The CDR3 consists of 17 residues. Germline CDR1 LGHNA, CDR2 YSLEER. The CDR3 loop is CASSQDLTSGGSGTQYF. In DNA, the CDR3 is TGCGCCAGCAGCCAAGATCTGACTAGCGGGGGATCGGGTACGCAGTATTTT.

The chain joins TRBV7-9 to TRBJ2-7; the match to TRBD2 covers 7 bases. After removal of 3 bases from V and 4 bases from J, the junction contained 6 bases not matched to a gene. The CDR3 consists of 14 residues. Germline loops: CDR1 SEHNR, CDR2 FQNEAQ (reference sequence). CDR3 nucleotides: TGTGCCAGCAGCTTCACTAGCGAGTCTTACGAGCAGTACTTC. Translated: CASSFTSESYEQYF.

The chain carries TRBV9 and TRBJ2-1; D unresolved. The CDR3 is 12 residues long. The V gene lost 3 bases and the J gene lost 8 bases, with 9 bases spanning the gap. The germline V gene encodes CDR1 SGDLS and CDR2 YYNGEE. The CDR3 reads CASSGVGYEQFF. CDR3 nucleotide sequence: TGTGCCAGCAGCGGCGTCGGGTATGAGCAGTTCTTC. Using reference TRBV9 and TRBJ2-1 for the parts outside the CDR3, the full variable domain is DSGVTQTPKHLITATGQRVTLRCSPRSGDLSVYWYQQSLDQGLQFLIQYYNGEERAKGNILERFSAQQFPDLHSELNLSSLELGDSALYFCASSGVGYEQFFGPGTRLTVL.

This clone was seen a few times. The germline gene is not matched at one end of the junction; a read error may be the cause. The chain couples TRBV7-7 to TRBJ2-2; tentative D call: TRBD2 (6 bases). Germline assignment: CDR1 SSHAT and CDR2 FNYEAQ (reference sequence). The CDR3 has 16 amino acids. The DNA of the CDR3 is TGTGCTAGCAGCTCCGCCGGGACTCTACACACCGGGGAGCTGTTTTTT. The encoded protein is CASSSAGTLHTGELFF.

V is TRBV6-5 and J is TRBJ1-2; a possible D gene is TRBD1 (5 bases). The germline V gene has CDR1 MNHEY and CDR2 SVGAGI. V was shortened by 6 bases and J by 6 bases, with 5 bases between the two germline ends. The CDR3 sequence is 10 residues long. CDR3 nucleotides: TGTGCCAGCAGGGACAATGGCTACACCTTC. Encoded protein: CASRDNGYTF.

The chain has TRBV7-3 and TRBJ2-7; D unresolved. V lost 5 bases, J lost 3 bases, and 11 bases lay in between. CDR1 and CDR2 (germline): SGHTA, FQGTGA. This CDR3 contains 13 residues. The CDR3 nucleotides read TGTGCCAGCAGCCCTCTCGGCGGCTACGAGCAGTACTTC. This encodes CASSPLGGYEQYF.

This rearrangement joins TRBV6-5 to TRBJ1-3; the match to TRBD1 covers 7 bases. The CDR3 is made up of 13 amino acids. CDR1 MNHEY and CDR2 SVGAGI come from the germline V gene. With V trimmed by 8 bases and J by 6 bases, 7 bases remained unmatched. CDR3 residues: CASRERGLNTIYF. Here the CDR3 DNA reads TGTGCCAGCCGGGAAAGGGGGCTAAACACCATATATTTT.

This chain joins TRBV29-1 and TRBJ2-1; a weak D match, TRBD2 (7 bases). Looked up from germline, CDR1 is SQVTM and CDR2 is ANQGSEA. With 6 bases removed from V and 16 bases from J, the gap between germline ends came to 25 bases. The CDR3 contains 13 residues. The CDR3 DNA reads TGCAGCGTCCGAGGGGGGGAGGGGCCCCGTGGTTTCTTC. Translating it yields CSVRGGEGPRGFF.

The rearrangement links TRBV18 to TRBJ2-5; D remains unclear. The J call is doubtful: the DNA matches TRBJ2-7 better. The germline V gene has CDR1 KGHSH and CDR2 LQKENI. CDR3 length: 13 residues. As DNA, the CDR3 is TGTGCCAGCTCACCCCCGGTCTCGTACGAGCAGTACTTC. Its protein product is CASSPPVSYEQYF.

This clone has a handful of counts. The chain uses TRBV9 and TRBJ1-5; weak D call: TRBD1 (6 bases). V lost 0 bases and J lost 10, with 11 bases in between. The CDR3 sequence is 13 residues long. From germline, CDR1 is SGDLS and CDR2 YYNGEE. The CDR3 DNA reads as TGTGCCAGCAGCGTAGAAGCGGGGGGCCCCCAGCATTTT. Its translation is CASSVEAGGPQHF.

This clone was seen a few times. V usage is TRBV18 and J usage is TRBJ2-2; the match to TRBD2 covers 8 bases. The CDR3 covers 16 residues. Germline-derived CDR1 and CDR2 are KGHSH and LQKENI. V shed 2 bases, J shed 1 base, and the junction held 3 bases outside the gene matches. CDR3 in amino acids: CASSPTAGVNTGELFF. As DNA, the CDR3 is TGTGCCAGCTCACCAACAGCGGGGGTGAACACCGGGGAGCTGTTTTTT.

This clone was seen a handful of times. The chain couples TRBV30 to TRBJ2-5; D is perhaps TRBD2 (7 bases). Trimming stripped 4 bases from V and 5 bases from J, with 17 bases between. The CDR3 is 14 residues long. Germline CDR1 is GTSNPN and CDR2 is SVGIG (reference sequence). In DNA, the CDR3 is TGTGCCTGGAACCGGGGGGCAGGTCGGGAGACCCAGTACTTC. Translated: CAWNRGAGRETQYF.

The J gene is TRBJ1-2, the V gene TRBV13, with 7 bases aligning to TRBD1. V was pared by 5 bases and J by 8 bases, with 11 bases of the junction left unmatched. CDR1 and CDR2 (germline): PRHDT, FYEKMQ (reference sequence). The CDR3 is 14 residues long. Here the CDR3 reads CASSLPGQKEGYTF. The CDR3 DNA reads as TGTGCCAGCAGCCTCCCGGGACAGAAGGAAGGCTACACCTTC.

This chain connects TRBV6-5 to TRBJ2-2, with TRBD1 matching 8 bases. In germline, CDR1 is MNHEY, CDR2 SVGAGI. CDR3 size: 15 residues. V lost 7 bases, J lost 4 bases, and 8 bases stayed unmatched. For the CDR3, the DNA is TGTGCCAGCACCTTGGACAGGGTGGGCACCGGGGAGCTGTTTTTT. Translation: CASTLDRVGTGELFF.

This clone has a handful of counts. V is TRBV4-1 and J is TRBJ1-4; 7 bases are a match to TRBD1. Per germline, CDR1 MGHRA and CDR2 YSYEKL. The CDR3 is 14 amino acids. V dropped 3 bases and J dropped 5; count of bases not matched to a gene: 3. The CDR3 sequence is CASSQQDRNEKLFF. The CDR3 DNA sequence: TGCGCCAGCAGCCAGCAGGACAGGAATGAAAAACTGTTTTTT.

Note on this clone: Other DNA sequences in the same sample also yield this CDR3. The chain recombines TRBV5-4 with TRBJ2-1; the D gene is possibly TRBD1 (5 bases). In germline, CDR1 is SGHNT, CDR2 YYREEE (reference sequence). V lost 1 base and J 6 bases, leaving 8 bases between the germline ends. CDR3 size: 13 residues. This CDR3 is CASSLQGSNEQFF. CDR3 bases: TGTGCCAGCAGCTTGCAGGGTAGCAATGAGCAGTTCTTC.

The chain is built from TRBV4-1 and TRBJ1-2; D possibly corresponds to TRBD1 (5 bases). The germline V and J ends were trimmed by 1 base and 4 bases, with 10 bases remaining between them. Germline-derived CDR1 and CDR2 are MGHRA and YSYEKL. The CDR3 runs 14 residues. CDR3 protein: CASSQVTGSYGYTF. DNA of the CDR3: TGCGCCAGCAGCCAAGTTACAGGATCCTATGGCTACACCTTC.

The CDR3 DNA sequence: TGTGCCAGCAGTCTAAGACAGGGGACTCAGCCCCAGCATTTT. Translation gives CASSLRQGTQPQHF. The chain couples TRBV28 to TRBJ1-5, with 8 bases that match TRBD1. The CDR3 is 14 residues long. Germline trimming cut 5 bases from V and 6 bases from J; bases unmatched to any gene: 6. Germline loops: CDR1 MDHEN, CDR2 SYDVKM.